Sequencing of this T cell receptor beta chain was carried out in a study of CD8+CD57+ T cells in acquired aplastic anemia (dated by TCRdb to about 2018). The study in broad terms: DNA extracted from sorted CD4+ and CD8+ cells had a mean of approximately 3 ug, with a range of 0.2 to 27.4 ug. For healthy donor samples, the average read count was approximately 10 million for CD4+ cells and 11 million to 13 million for CD8+ cells.

The study deep-sequenced TCR repertoires of sorted CD4+ and CD8+ blood T cells from severe aplastic anemia patients and healthy subjects. Ficoll-Paque density gradient centrifugation was used to isolate peripheral blood mononuclear cells. Before DNA extraction, CD4+ and CD8+ T cells were sorted by FACS or by magnetic beads. This clonotype was found a few times. Its antigen specificity is not known. One base away there is no much larger clone; base qualities are not given. Genomic DNA served as template for TCR beta VDJ combination and CDR3 sequence profiling. An Illumina HiSeq 2000 was the platform used for TCR repertoire sequencing. The original methods were these. TRBV/TRBJ rearrangement plots, CDR3 size and DJ length profiles, and Simpson's diversity index were used to assess repertoires. The most abundant DNA sequence in the deep sequencing data was taken as the immunodominant clone. CDR3 amino acid sequences were checked for sharing across subjects and were also compared against the VDJdb database and published repertoires. TCRdb reprocessed the public reads (quality trimming at Q25 with fastp, clone calling with MiXCR) and kept in-frame beta chains. When rows share a CDR3 protein, they turn into one entry using the most common DNA and genes. What appears here as the V and J calls and clone size reflects TCRdb's work, not the paper's. Here the sample has a few hundred thousand distinct CDR3 sequences; over 55% occur a single time. 25% to 30% of the sample goes to the ten largest clones.

The study at large found these results: Between patients and healthy controls, no significant difference in CD8+ Simpson's diversity was found (P=0.060). Nearly 30 CD8+ CDR3 sequences were found in both patients and controls but appeared to be highly expressed in patients and within the immunodominant clones of the patients.

CDR1 ENHRY and CDR2 SYGVKD were looked up in the germline V gene. The trim is 8 bases for V and 8 bases for J, with a gap of 11 bases between the germline ends. The CDR3 goes from the cysteine to the phenylalanine over 11 residues. Here the CDR3 DNA is all that survives: 33 bases in frame from base 1. Sequenced: sorted CD4+, CD8+, or CD8+CD57+ T cells (not recorded which) from PBMCs. Recombination joined TRBV10-3 with TRBJ2-3; TRBD2 is a possible D gene, resting on 7 matching bases. This receptor was taken from a human donor in good health. This receptor has the CDR3 CAIGGGGTQYF. The sequenced DNA is TGTGCCATCGGGGGGGGCGGTACGCAGTATTTT.